This TCR beta chain was retrieved from a study of CD8+CD57+ T cells in acquired aplastic anemia (dated by TCRdb to between 2017 and 2018). Background on the whole study: DNA extracted from sorted CD4+ and CD8+ cells had a mean of approximately 3.3 ug, with a range of about 0.19 to 30 ug. CD8+CD57+ expansion was defined as frequency above the mean frequency observed in healthy subjects. Broader findings and caveats from the paper: CD8+ Simpson's diversity did not differ significantly between patients and healthy controls (P=0.060). Twenty-nine CD8+ CDR3 sequences were found to be shared between patients and controls, but these sequences appeared to be highly expressed in patients and within the immunodominant clones of the patients.

Flow cytometry had shown CD8+CD57+ cell expansion in the patients selected for sequencing. Every patient had severe acquired aplastic anemia, diagnosed using the International Study of Aplastic Anemia and Agranulocytosis and Camitta criteria. At the time blood was sampled, none of the patients had received any therapy. The study deep-sequenced TCR repertoires of sorted CD4+ and CD8+ blood T cells from severe aplastic anemia patients and healthy subjects. Patients were enrolled under clinicaltrials.gov protocols 00001620, 01623167, 00001397, 00071045, 00081523 and 00961064 in the USA. Ficoll-Paque density gradient centrifugation was used to isolate peripheral blood mononuclear cells. CD4+ and CD8+ T cells were sorted by FACS or magnetic beads before DNA extraction. Ten or more counts support this clonotype. The clone's antigen remains unknown. Per-nucleotide qualities are absent, and no much larger clonotype sits a single base away.

Profiling of TCR beta VDJ combinations and CDR3 sequences used genomic DNA as the template. An Illumina HiSeq 2000 was used for TCR repertoire sequencing. On the authors' methods: Repertoire assessment relied on Simpson's diversity index, CDR3 size and DJ length profiles, and TRBV/TRBJ rearrangement plots. The most abundant DNA sequence in the deep sequencing data was defined as the immunodominant clone. CDR3 amino acid sequences were screened for sharing across subjects and were compared with published repertoires and the VDJdb database. The public reads were quality trimmed at Q25 with fastp and then assembled into clones with MiXCR by TCRdb, keeping productive beta chains. Under each unique CDR3 protein, matching rows form one entry showing the most common genes and DNA. The V and J calls here are based on TCRdb, not the publication. Counted in this sample were some 170,000 distinct CDR3 sequences; around 48% of them appeared once. The top ten clones comprise approximately 1% of the sample.

The receptor was derived from a human donor with aplastic anemia. The sample was sorted CD4+, CD8+, or CD8+CD57+ T cells (not recorded which) from PBMCs.

The DNA reads TGTGCCATTGCGGGACAGGGTCAGGGAGAGCAGTACTTC. It specifies CAIAGQGQGEQYF. In this chain, TRBV2 is recombined with TRBJ2-7; 9 bases in the middle match TRBD1. The CDR3 measures 13 amino acids from cysteine to phenylalanine. Only the CDR3 portion is preserved as DNA: 39 bases, with reading frame beginning at the first base. Trimming leaves V shorter by 10 bases and J shorter by 7 bases, with the junction holding 11 bases beyond the gene matches. Via the germline V gene, CDR1 is SNHLY and CDR2 FYNNEI.